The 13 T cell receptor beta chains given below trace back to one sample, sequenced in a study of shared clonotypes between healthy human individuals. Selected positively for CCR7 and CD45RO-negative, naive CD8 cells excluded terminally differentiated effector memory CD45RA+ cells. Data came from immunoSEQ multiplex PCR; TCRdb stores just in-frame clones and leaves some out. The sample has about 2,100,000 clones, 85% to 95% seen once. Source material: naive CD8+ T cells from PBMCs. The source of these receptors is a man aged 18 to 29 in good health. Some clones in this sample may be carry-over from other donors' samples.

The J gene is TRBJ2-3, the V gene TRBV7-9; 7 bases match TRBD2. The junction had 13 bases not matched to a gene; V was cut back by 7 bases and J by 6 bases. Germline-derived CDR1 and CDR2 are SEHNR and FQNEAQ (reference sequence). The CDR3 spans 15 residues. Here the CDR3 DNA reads TGTGCCAGCACCCTGGAAGGCGGGAGCCGTGATACGCAGTATTTT. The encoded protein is CASTLEGGSRDTQYF. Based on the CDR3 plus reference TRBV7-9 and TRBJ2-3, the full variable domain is DTGVSQNPRHKITKRGQNVTFRCDPISEHNRLYWYRQTLGQGPEFLTYFQNEAQLEKSRLLSDRFSAERPKGSFSTLEIQRTEQGDSAMYLCASTLEGGSRDTQYFGPGTRLTVL.

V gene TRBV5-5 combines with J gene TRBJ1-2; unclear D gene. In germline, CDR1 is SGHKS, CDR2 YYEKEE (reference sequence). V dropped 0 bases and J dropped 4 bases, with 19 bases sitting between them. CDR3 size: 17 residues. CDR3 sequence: CASSLEWWRTDSYGYTF. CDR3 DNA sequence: TGTGCCAGCAGCTTGGAGTGGTGGCGGACGGATAGCTATGGCTACACCTTC.

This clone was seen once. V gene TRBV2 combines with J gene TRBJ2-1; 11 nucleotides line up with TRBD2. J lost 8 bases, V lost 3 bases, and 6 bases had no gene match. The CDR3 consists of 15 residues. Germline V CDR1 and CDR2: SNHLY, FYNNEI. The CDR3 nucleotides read TGTGCCAGCAGTGAGACTAGCGGGGCTAGGGATGAGCAGTTCTTC. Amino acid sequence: CASSETSGARDEQFF.

CDR3 region: CAWSFSGGAEQFF. The CDR3 nucleotides are TGTGCCTGGAGTTTTTCGGGGGGGGCTGAGCAGTTCTTC. The rearrangement links TRBV30 to TRBJ2-1, with 8 positions matching TRBD2. There are 13 residues in the CDR3. Germline V gene sequence: CDR1 GTSNPN, CDR2 SVGIG (reference sequence). V shed 2 bases and J 9 bases; nucleotides not matched to a gene: 6.

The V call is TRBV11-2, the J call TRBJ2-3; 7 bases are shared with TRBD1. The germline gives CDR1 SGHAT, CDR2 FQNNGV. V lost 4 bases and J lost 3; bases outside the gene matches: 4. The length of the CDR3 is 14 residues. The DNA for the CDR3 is TGTGCCAGCAGCTCGGGACAGACTACAGATACGCAGTATTTT. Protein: CASSSGQTTDTQYF.

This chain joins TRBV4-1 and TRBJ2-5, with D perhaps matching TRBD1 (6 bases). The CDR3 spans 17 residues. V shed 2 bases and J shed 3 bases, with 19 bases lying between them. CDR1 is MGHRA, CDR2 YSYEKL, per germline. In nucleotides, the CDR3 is TGCGCCAGCAGCCAAACCGAATACAAGGACAGAGAAGAGACCCAGTACTTC. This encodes CASSQTEYKDREETQYF.

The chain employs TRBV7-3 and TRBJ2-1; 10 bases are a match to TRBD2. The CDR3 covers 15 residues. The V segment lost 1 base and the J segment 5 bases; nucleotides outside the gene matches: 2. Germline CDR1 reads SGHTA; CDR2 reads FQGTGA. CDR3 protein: CASSLIAGGNNEQFF. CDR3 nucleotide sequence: TGTGCCAGCAGCTTAATAGCGGGAGGTAACAATGAGCAGTTCTTC.

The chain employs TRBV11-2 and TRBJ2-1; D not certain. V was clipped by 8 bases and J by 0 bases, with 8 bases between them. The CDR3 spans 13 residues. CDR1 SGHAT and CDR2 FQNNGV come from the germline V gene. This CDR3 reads CASLQSSYNEQFF. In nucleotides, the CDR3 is TGTGCCAGCTTACAGAGCTCCTACAATGAGCAGTTCTTC.

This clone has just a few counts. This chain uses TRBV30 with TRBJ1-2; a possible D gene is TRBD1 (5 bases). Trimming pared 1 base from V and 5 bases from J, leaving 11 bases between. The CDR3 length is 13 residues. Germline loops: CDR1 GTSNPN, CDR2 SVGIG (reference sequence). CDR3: CAWSEGEEYGYTF. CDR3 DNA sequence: TGTGCCTGGAGTGAAGGGGAGGAATATGGCTACACCTTC.

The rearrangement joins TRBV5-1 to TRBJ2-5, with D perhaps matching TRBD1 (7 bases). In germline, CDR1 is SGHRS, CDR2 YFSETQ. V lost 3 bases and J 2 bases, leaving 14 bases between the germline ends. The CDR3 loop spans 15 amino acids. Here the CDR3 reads CASSSTRGEQETQYF. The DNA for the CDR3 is TGCGCCAGCAGCTCGACCAGGGGGGAGCAAGAGACCCAGTACTTC.

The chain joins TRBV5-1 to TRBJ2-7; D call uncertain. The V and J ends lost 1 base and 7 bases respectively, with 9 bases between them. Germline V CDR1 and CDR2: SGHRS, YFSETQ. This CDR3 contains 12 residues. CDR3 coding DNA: TGCGCCAGCAGCTTGCCCGGCAAGGAGCAGTACTTC. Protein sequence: CASSLPGKEQYF. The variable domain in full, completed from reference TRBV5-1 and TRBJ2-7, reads KAGVTQTPRYLIKTRGQQVTLSCSPISGHRSVSWYQQTPGQGLQFLFEYFSETQRNKGNFPGRFSGRQFSNSRSEMNVSTLELGDSALYLCASSLPGKEQYFGPGTRLTVT.

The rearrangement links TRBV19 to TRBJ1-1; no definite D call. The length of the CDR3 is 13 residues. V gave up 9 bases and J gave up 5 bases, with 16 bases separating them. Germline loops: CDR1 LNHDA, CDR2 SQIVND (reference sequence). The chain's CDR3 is CASVLGPGTEAFF. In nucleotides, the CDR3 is TGTGCCAGCGTTCTAGGACCGGGGACTGAAGCTTTCTTT. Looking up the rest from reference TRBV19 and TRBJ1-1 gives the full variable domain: DGGITQSPKYLFRKEGQNVTLSCEQNLNHDAMYWYRQDPGQGLRLIYYSQIVNDFQKGDIAEGYSVSREKKESFPLTVTSAQKNPTAFYLCASVLGPGTEAFFGQGTRLTVV.

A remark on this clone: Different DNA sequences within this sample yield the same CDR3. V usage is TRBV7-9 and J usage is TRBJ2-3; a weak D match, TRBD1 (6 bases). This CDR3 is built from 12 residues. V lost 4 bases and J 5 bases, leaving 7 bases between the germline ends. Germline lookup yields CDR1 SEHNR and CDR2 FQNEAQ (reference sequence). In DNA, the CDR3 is TGTGCCAGCAGCTCGGACAGAGATACGCAGTATTTT. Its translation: CASSSDRDTQYF.